This TCR beta chain appears in the sequencing data of a study of OX40 agonist ivuxolimab in advanced cancers. Study as a whole: Patients were under 90% male with ages about 23 to 79, mean 60.

V was shortened by 2 bases and J by 8 bases, with 16 bases between the two germline ends. The V gene's germline CDR1 is SGHVS and CDR2 FQNEAQ. The CDR3 sequence is 15 residues long. The sample holds one count of this clone. Its antigen is unknown. Notes on the study in general: Mean expanded clone counts were higher in CD8+ than CD4+ T cells.

Method: immunoSEQ multiplex PCR; TCRdb's copy keeps in-frame clones and lacks some. Of some 75,000 clones listed, roughly 83% are singletons. Source: CD4+ or CD8+ T cells sorted from blood, taken in a trial of the OX40 agonist ivuxolimab. The TCR was taken from an adult with an advanced solid tumor such as melanoma, head and neck, liver or kidney cancer. The chain uses TRBV7-8 and TRBJ2-1, with no clear D. The CDR3 DNA follows: TGTGCCAGCAGCTTAAGGGAACCCACCTTCGATGAGCAGTTCTTC. It is translated as CASSLREPTFDEQFF.